The 25 T cell receptor beta chains below were found in one sample sequenced in a study of blood T cell repertoires in COVID-19. The data were produced by immunoSEQ multiplex PCR, yet TCRdb's version contains in-frame clones alone and is incomplete. The sample holds some 66,000 clones, roughly nine tenths seen once. The sequenced sample consisted of peripheral blood. The receptors here all came from a human donor in a cohort sampled during active COVID-19.

The chain has TRBV18 and TRBJ2-7; TRBD1 agrees at 8 bases. Germline CDR1 is KGHSH and CDR2 is LQKENI. The CDR3 loop spans 13 amino acids. V lost 5 bases and J lost 4; bases outside the gene matches: 4. DNA for the CDR3: TGTGCCAGCTCAGACAGGGGTTTTTACGAGCAGTACTTC. This codes for CASSDRGFYEQYF.

The rearrangement joins TRBV4-2 to TRBJ1-4; 9 bases line up with TRBD1. The CDR3 length is 15 residues. In germline, CDR1 is LGHNA, CDR2 YNFKEQ. V was clipped by 4 bases and J by 8 bases; unmatched bases: 8. CDR3 DNA sequence: TGTGCCAGCAGCCTAACCGGGACAGGGCGGGAAAAACTGTTTTTT. Translated, it gives CASSLTGTGREKLFF.

For the CDR3, the DNA is TGTGCCAGCAGTCAGGGAGGGGCTATAGATACGCAGTATTTT. The encoded protein is CASSQGGAIDTQYF. The chain employs TRBV6-5 and TRBJ2-3; 7 bases align to TRBD2. Germline CDR1 and CDR2: MNHEY and SVGAGI. This CDR3 is built from 14 residues. The ends lost 5 bases at V and 5 bases at J; junction bases unmatched: 7.

The chain recombines TRBV6-1 with TRBJ1-2, with D unclear. The CDR3 is 14 amino acids. Germline loops: CDR1 MNHNS, CDR2 SASEGT. V lost 2 bases, J lost 6 bases, and 13 bases lay in between. The CDR3 loop reads CASSEFGGGNGYTF. Written as DNA, the CDR3 is TGTGCCAGCAGTGAATTTGGAGGCGGTAATGGCTACACCTTC.

The chain has TRBV6-2 or TRBV6-3 and TRBJ2-3; 11 nucleotides line up with TRBD2. Per germline, CDR1 MNHEY and CDR2 SVGEGT. Trimming took 4 bases from V and 0 from J; bases not matched to a gene: 12. The CDR3 loop spans 19 amino acids. The CDR3 spells CASSSPLIGTSGSTDTQYF. CDR3 bases: TGTGCCAGCAGTTCACCTTTAATTGGGACTAGCGGTAGCACAGATACGCAGTATTTT.

The rearrangement uses TRBV9 and TRBJ2-2, with 14 bases aligning to TRBD2. CDR1 SGDLS and CDR2 YYNGEE come from the germline V gene. This CDR3 has 18 amino acids. Unmatched junction bases numbered 5, after V lost 0 bases and J lost 4 bases. CDR3 nucleotides: TGTGCCAGCAGCGTAGGGACTAGCGGGAGGTCGGGCACCGGGGAGCTGTTTTTT. Protein product: CASSVGTSGRSGTGELFF.

This chain uses TRBV6-6 with TRBJ2-5; TRBD2 matches at 11 bases. Germline CDR1 reads MNHNY; CDR2 reads SVGAGI (reference sequence). The CDR3 is 16 residues long. The V and J ends lost 0 bases and 0 bases, in that order; junction bases with no gene match: 0. CDR3 protein: CASSYSTSGDQETQYF. CDR3 DNA sequence: TGTGCCAGCAGTTACTCGACTAGCGGGGACCAAGAGACCCAGTACTTC.

The chain links TRBV4-2 to TRBJ1-2; TRBD1 aligns across 8 bases. Trimming cost V 7 bases and J 1 base; bases outside gene matches: 14. Germline CDR1 is LGHNA and CDR2 is YNFKEQ. The length of the CDR3 is 17 residues. The CDR3 protein is CASTQRPGQEVNYGYTF. CDR3 coding DNA: TGTGCCAGCACCCAGAGACCGGGACAGGAAGTTAACTATGGCTACACCTTC.

This chain uses TRBV4-2 with TRBJ2-1; 11 bases match TRBD2. CDR1 is LGHNA and CDR2 is YNFKEQ in the germline V gene. The CDR3 length is 16 residues. V lost 0 bases, J lost 4 bases, and 2 bases stayed unmatched. CDR3: CASSQETSGAYNEQFF. The CDR3 DNA is TGTGCCAGCAGCCAAGAGACTAGCGGGGCATACAATGAGCAGTTCTTC.

J is TRBJ2-7 and V is TRBV7-2, with D perhaps matching TRBD1 (5 bases). V lost 5 bases and J 6 bases, leaving 14 bases between the germline ends. The germline gives CDR1 SGHTA, CDR2 FQGNSA. This CDR3 spans 13 amino acids. The CDR3 spells CASSPVRQGEQYF. Here the CDR3 DNA reads TGTGCCAGCAGCCCCGTCCGTCAGGGCGAGCAGTACTTC.

The gene calls are TRBV19 and TRBJ1-2; D remains ambiguous. The CDR3 covers 15 residues. In germline, CDR1 is LNHDA, CDR2 SQIVND (reference sequence). Trimming cost V 3 bases and J 6 bases, with 17 bases left between them. The CDR3 reads CASSMTIKGADGYTF. DNA of the CDR3: TGTGCCAGTAGTATGACCATAAAGGGAGCCGATGGCTACACCTTC.

The chain joins TRBV12-3 or TRBV12-4 to TRBJ1-2, with D possibly matching TRBD1 (6 bases). Trimming stripped 8 bases from V and 8 bases from J, with 15 bases between. This CDR3 has 12 residues. CDR3 in amino acids: CASGTGYEGYTF. CDR3 nucleotide sequence: TGTGCCAGCGGTACAGGGTATGAGGGCTACACCTTC.

J is TRBJ2-3 and V is TRBV4-2; D is perhaps TRBD2 (6 bases). Germline CDR1 LGHNA, CDR2 YNFKEQ. CDR3 length: 17 residues. Trimming took 1 base from V and 1 from J, leaving 15 bases between them. CDR3 residues: CASSQVRGARRTDTQYF. The DNA of the CDR3 is TGTGCCAGCAGCCAAGTGCGGGGAGCCAGGCGCACAGATACGCAGTATTTT.

The V call is TRBV6-1, the J call TRBJ1-1; D might be TRBD1 (5 bases). The CDR3 has 15 amino acids. The germline gives CDR1 MNHNS, CDR2 SASEGT. V lost 3 bases and J 7 bases, leaving 18 bases between the germline ends. CDR3 in amino acids: CASSDRGGRDDEAFF. The CDR3, as DNA: TGTGCCAGCAGTGATAGGGGAGGTAGGGACGATGAAGCTTTCTTT.

The V call is TRBV28, the J call TRBJ2-1; 7 nucleotides agree with TRBD1. The ends lost 7 bases at V and 2 bases at J; junction bases unmatched: 5. Germline CDR1 reads MDHEN; CDR2 reads SYDVKM. The CDR3 length is 14 residues. The DNA for the CDR3 is TGTGCCAGCACCCCAGGGGGAACCTACAATGAGCAGTTCTTC. The encoded protein is CASTPGGTYNEQFF.

The chain recombines TRBV18 with TRBJ1-4; D uncertain. CDR1 and CDR2 from the germline V gene are KGHSH and LQKENI. Trimming removed 4 bases at V and 4 bases at J, with 10 bases between. The CDR3 is made up of 14 amino acids. The DNA of the CDR3 is TGTGCCAGCTCACGAGGGCAGCTTAATGAAAAACTGTTTTTT. It encodes CASSRGQLNEKLFF. The entire variable domain, with the rest obtained from reference TRBV18 and TRBJ1-4, is as follows: NAGVMQNPRHLVRRRGQEARLRCSPMKGHSHVYWYRQLPEEGLKFMVYLQKENIIDESGMPKERFSAEFPKEGPSILRIQQVVRGDSAAYFCASSRGQLNEKLFFGSGTQLSVL.

This rearrangement joins TRBV6-6 to TRBJ1-6; no definite D call. Trimming pared 5 bases from V and 0 bases from J, leaving 11 bases between. The CDR3 length is 16 residues. Germline V gives CDR1 MNHNY, CDR2 SVGAGI (reference sequence). Here the CDR3 reads CASSASMSSYNSPLHF. The DNA of the CDR3 is TGTGCCAGCAGTGCCTCCATGAGCTCCTATAATTCACCCCTCCACTTT.

The genes are TRBV28 and TRBJ2-5; 7 nucleotides line up with TRBD1. CDR3 size: 14 residues. The germline V gene encodes CDR1 MDHEN and CDR2 SYDVKM. The V segment lost 5 bases and the J segment 2 bases; nucleotides outside the gene matches: 5. The CDR3 nucleotides read TGTGCCAGCAGTGCCACAGGGGAGCAAGAGACCCAGTACTTC. Protein: CASSATGEQETQYF.

This clone has a handful of counts. The chain has TRBV9 and TRBJ1-2, with TRBD1 as a possible D gene (6 bases). The V and J ends lost 0 bases and 0 bases respectively, with 12 bases between them. The germline V gene encodes CDR1 SGDLS and CDR2 YYNGEE. This CDR3 has 16 amino acids. The CDR3: CASSVDRDTSNYGYTF. CDR3 DNA: TGTGCCAGCAGCGTAGATCGGGACACCTCTAACTATGGCTACACCTTC.

The V call is TRBV5-1, the J call TRBJ2-3, with 7 bases identical to TRBD1. V trimming: 4 bases; J trimming: 8 bases; junction bases outside the gene matches: 10. This CDR3 is 14 amino acids long. CDR1 and CDR2 from the germline V gene are SGHRS and YFSETQ. Written as DNA, the CDR3 is TGCGCCAGCAGCAACTCAGGGGGAACGGGTACGCAGTATTTT. Translated: CASSNSGGTGTQYF.

The chain uses TRBV18 and TRBJ2-3; D possibly corresponds to TRBD2 (5 bases). Looked up from germline, CDR1 is KGHSH and CDR2 is LQKENI. This CDR3 contains 14 residues. V shed 0 bases and J shed 6 bases, with 10 bases lying between them. The CDR3 sequence is CASSPPGVGDTQYF. CDR3 in DNA: TGTGCCAGCTCACCACCCGGGGTCGGGGATACGCAGTATTTT. Looking up the rest from reference TRBV18 and TRBJ2-3 gives the full variable domain: NAGVMQNPRHLVRRRGQEARLRCSPMKGHSHVYWYRQLPEEGLKFMVYLQKENIIDESGMPKERFSAEFPKEGPSILRIQQVVRGDSAAYFCASSPPGVGDTQYFGPGTRLTVL.

This clone was detected once. The V and J genes are TRBV29-1 and TRBJ2-7, with 9 bases aligning to TRBD1. Trimming at V came to 5 bases and at J to 4 bases, leaving 12 bases not matched to a gene. This CDR3 contains 15 residues. Per the germline V gene, CDR1 is SQVTM and CDR2 is ANQGSEA. The CDR3 bases are TGCAGCGTTCCCAATGTGGGACAGGGATCTTACGAGCAGTACTTC. Protein: CSVPNVGQGSYEQYF.

This clone was detected only once. V and J are TRBV5-8 and TRBJ2-6, with 12 bases matching TRBD2. The CDR3 covers 18 residues. The J segment lost 0 bases and the V segment lost 5 bases, leaving 6 bases of the junction unmatched. Germline values: CDR1 SGHTS, CDR2 YDEGEE. CDR3 nucleotide sequence: TGTGCCAGCAGTGAACTAGCGGGGGGCTTCTCTGGGGCCAACGTCCTGACTTTC. It translates to CASSELAGGFSGANVLTF.

The V and J genes are TRBV5-1 and TRBJ2-1; TRBD2 matches 16 bases. J was trimmed by 2 bases and V by 2 bases; bases with no gene match: 1. The germline gives CDR1 SGHRS, CDR2 YFSETQ. This CDR3 comprises 17 residues. CDR3 protein: CASSFGTSGGAYNEQFF. The CDR3 bases are TGCGCCAGCAGCTTTGGGACTAGCGGGGGGGCCTACAATGAGCAGTTCTTC. The full variable domain, rest sourced from reference TRBV5-1 and TRBJ2-1, is KAGVTQTPRYLIKTRGQQVTLSCSPISGHRSVSWYQQTPGQGLQFLFEYFSETQRNKGNFPGRFSGRQFSNSRSEMNVSTLELGDSALYLCASSFGTSGGAYNEQFFGPGTRLTVL.

V and J are TRBV27 and TRBJ2-2; perhaps TRBD2 as D (5 bases). The CDR3 contains 16 residues. The germline V and J ends were trimmed by 1 base and 0 bases, with 9 bases remaining between them. CDR1 is MNHEY, CDR2 SMNVEV, per germline (reference sequence). In nucleotides, the CDR3 is TGTGCCAGCAGTTTATTTCGGGAAACGAACACCGGGGAGCTGTTTTTT. Translated, it gives CASSLFRETNTGELFF.